This TCR beta chain was documented in a study of cytomegalovirus exposure and HLA in healthy donors. Comments on this clone: Its antigen is not identified.

General observations from the study: Reports indicate that TCR beta sequences accurately predicted the HLA-A and HLA-B alleles of most subjects.

Vbeta (60) and Jbeta (13) primers were used in the PCR. Here immunoSEQ multiplex PCR was the method, and the copy in TCRdb shows in-frame clones only, minus some. This listing includes around 140,000 clones. The germline V gene encodes CDR1 MDHEN and CDR2 SYDVKM. This CDR3 spans 13 amino acids. V was trimmed by 7 bases and J by 5 bases, leaving 12 bases between them. The receptor comes from a woman in her forties in good health and CMV-seronegative. Input material: PBMCs. The chain recombines TRBV28 with TRBJ1-5; D call uncertain. The DNA for the CDR3 is TGTGCCAGCACGCCAGGACTTTATCAGCCCCAGCATTTT. It yields the protein CASTPGLYQPQHF.